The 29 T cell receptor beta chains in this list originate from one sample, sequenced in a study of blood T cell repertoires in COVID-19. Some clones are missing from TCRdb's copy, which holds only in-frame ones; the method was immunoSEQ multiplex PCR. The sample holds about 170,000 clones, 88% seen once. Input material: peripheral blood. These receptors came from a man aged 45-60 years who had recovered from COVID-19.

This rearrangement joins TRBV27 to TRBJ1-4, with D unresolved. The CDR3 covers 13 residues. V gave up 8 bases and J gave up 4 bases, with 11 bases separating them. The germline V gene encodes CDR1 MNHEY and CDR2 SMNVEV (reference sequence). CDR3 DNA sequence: TGTGCCAGCCGCCCCCGAGTTAATGAAAAACTGTTTTTT. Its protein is CASRPRVNEKLFF.

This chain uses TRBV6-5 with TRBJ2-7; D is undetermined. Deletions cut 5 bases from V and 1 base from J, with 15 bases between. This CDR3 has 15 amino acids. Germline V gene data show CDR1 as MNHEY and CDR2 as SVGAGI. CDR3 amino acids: CASSRAPDYSYEQYF. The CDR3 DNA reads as TGTGCCAGCAGTCGCGCACCTGATTATTCCTACGAGCAGTACTTC.

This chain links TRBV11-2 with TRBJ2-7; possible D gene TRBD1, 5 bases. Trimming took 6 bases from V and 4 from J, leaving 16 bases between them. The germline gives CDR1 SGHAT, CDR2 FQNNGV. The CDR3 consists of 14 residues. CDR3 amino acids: CASRRQILGYEQYF. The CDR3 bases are TGTGCCAGCAGGAGACAGATCCTCGGGTACGAGCAGTACTTC. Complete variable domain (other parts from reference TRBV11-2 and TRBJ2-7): EAGVAQSPRYKIIEKRQSVAFWCNPISGHATLYWYQQILGQGPKLLIQFQNNGVVDDSQLPKDRFSAERLKGVDSTLKIQPAKLEDSAVYLCASRRQILGYEQYFGPGTRLTVT.

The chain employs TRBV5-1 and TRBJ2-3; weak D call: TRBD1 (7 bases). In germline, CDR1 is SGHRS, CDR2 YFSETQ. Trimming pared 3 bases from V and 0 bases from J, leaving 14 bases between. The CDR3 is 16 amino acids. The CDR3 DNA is TGCGCCAGCAGCTGGAGGGACAGTCCCAGCACAGATACGCAGTATTTT. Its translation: CASSWRDSPSTDTQYF.

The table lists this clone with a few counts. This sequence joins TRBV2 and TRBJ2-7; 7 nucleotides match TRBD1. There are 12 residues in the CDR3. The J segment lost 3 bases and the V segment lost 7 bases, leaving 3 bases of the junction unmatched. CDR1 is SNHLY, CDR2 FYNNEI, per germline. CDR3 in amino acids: CASTDRVYEQYF. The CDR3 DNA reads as TGTGCCAGCACCGACAGGGTCTACGAGCAGTACTTC.

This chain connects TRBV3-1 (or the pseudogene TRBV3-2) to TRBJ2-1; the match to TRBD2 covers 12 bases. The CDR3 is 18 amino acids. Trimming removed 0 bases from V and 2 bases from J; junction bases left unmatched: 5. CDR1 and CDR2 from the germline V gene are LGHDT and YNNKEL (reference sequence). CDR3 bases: TGTGCCAGCAGCCAAGATGAACTAGCGGGAGGCACCTACAATGAGCAGTTCTTC. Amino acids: CASSQDELAGGTYNEQFF.

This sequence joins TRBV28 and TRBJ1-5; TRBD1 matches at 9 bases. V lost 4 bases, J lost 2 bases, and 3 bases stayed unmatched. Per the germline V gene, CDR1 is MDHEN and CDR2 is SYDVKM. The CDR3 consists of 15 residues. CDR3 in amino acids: CASSSQGAGNQPQHF. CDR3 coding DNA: TGTGCCAGCAGTTCACAGGGGGCCGGCAATCAGCCCCAGCATTTT.

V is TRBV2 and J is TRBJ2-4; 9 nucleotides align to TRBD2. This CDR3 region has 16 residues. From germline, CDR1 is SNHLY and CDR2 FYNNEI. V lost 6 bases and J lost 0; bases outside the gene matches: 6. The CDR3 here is CASSETSGLAKNIQYF. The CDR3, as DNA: TGTGCCAGCAGCGAGACTAGCGGCCTAGCCAAAAACATTCAGTACTTC.

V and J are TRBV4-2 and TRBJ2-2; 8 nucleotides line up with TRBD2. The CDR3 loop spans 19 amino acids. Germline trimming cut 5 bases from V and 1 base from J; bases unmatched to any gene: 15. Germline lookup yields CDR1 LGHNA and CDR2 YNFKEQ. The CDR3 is CASSDQGSARGENTGELFF. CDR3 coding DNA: TGTGCCAGCAGCGATCAAGGCTCGGCGCGGGGGGAGAACACCGGGGAGCTGTTTTTT.

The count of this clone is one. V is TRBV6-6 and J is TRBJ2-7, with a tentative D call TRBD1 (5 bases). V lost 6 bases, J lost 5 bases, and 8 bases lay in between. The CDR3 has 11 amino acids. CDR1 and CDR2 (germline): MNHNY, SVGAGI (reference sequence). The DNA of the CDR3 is TGTGCCAGCAGGATAGGGGACGAGCAGTACTTC. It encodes CASRIGDEQYF.

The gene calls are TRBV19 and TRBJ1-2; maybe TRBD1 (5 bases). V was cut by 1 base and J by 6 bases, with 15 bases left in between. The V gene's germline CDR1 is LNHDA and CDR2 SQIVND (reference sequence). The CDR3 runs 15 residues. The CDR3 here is CASSIVPGRVNGYTF. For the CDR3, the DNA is TGTGCCAGTAGTATAGTTCCGGGCAGGGTAAATGGCTACACCTTC.

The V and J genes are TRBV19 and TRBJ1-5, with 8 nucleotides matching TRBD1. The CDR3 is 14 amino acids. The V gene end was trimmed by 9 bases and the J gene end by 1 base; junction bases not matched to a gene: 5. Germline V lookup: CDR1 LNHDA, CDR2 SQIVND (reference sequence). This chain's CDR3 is CASQGALSNQPQHF. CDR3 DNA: TGTGCCAGCCAGGGGGCGTTAAGCAATCAGCCCCAGCATTTT.

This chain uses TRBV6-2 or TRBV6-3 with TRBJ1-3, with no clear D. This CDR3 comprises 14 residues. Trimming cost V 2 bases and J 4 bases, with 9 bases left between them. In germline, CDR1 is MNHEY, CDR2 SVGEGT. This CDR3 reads CASSYIGKGNTIYF. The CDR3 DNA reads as TGTGCCAGCAGTTACATCGGGAAAGGAAACACCATATATTTT.

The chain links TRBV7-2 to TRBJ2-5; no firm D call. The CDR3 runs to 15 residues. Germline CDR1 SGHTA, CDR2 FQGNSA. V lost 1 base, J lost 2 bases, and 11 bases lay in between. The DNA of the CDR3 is TGTGCCAGCAGCTTAGTATTGTCTGAGCAAGAGACCCAGTACTTC. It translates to CASSLVLSEQETQYF.

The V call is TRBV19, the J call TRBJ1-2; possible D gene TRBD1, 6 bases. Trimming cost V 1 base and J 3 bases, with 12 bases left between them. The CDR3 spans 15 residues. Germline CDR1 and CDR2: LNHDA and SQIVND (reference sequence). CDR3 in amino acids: CASSIALQGDYGYTF. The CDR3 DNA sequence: TGTGCCAGTAGTATAGCTTTACAGGGCGACTATGGCTACACCTTC.

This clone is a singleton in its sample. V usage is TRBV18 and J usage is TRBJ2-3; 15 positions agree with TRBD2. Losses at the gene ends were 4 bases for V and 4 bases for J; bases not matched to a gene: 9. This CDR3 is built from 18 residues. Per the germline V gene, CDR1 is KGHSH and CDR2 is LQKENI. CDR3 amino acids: CASSRPGLAGGRADTQYF. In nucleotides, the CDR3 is TGTGCCAGCTCACGACCGGGACTAGCGGGAGGACGGGCAGATACGCAGTATTTT.

CDR3 loop: CASSMTSRAYNEQFF. The CDR3 nucleotides read TGTGCCAGCAGCATGACTAGCAGGGCTTACAATGAGCAGTTCTTC. The gene calls are TRBV11-1 and TRBJ2-1, with 7 bases aligning to TRBD2. In germline, CDR1 is SGHAT, CDR2 FQDESV (reference sequence). The CDR3 is made up of 15 amino acids. V shed 5 bases and J 4 bases; nucleotides not matched to a gene: 8.

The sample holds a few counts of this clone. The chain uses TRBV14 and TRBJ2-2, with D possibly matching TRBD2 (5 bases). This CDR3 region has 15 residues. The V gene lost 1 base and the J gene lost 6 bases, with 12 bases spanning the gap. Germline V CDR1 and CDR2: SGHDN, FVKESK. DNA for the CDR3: TGTGCCAGCAGCCAAGTTCCGGGGAAGGCCGGGGAGCTGTTTTTT. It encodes CASSQVPGKAGELFF.

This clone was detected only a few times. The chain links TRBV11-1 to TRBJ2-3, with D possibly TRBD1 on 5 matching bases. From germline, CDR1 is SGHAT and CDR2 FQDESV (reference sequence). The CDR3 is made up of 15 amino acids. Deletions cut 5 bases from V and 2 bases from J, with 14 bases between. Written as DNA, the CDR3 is TGTGCCAGCAGCCCAACCCAGGGTCCCACAGATACGCAGTATTTT. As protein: CASSPTQGPTDTQYF.

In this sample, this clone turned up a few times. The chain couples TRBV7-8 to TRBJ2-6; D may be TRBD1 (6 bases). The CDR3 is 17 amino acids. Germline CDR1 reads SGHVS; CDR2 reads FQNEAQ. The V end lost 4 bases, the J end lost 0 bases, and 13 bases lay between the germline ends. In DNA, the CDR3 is TGTGCCAGCAGCTCAACCAGGGGACCCTCTGGGGCCAACGTCCTGACTTTC. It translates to CASSSTRGPSGANVLTF. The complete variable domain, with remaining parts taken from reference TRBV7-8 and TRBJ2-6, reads GAGVSQSPRYKVAKRGQDVALRCDPISGHVSLFWYQQALGQGPEFLTYFQNEAQLDKSGLPSDRFFAERPEGSVSTLKIQRTQQEDSAVYLCASSSTRGPSGANVLTFGAGSRLTVL.

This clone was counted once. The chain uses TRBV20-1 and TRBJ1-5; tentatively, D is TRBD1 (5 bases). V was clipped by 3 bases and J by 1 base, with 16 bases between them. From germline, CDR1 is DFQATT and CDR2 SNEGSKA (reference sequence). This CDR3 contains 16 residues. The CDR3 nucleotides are TGCAGTGCTAGTGGGGCCTCCTCGGGGAGCAATCAGCCCCAGCATTTT. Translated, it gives CSASGASSGSNQPQHF.

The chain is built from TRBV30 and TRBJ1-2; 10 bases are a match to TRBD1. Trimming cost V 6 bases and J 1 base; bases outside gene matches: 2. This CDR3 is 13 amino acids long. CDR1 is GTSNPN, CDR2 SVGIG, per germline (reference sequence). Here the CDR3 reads CACRDRGNYGYTF. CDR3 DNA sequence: TGTGCCTGCCGGGACAGGGGTAACTATGGCTACACCTTC. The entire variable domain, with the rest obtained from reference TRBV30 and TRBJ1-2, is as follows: SQTIHQWPATLVQPVGSPLSLECTVEGTSNPNLYWYRQAAGRGLQLLFYSVGIGQISSEVPQNLSASRPQDRQFILSSKKLLLSDSGFYLCACRDRGNYGYTFGSGTRLTVV.

This chain's CDR3 is CASTPQGGGTDTQYF. The DNA for the CDR3 is TGTGCCAGCACCCCTCAGGGGGGAGGCACAGATACGCAGTATTTT. This sequence joins TRBV6-5 and TRBJ2-3, with D perhaps TRBD1 (7 bases). V gave up 7 bases and J gave up 1 base, with 15 bases separating them. CDR1 MNHEY and CDR2 SVGAGI come from the germline V gene. CDR3 length: 15 amino acids.

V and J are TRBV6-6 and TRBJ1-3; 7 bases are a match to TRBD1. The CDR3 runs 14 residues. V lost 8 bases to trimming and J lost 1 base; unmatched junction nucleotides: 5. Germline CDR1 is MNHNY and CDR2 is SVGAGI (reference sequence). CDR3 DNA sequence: TGTGCCAGCCAGGACAGGCTATCTGGAAACACCATATATTTT. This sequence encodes CASQDRLSGNTIYF.

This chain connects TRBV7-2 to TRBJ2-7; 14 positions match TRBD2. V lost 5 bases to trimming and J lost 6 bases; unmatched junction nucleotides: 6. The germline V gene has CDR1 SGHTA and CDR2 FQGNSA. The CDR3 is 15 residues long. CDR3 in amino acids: CASSQGLAGVSEQYF. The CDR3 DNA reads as TGTGCCAGCAGCCAGGGACTAGCGGGAGTAAGCGAGCAGTACTTC.

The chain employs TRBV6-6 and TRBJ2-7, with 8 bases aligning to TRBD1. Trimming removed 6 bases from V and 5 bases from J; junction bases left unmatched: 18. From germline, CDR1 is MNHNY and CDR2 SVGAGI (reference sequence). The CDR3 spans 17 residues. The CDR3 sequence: CASSRYPDRGSRHEQYF. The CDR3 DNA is TGTGCCAGCAGCCGATACCCCGACAGGGGTTCCCGCCACGAGCAGTACTTC.

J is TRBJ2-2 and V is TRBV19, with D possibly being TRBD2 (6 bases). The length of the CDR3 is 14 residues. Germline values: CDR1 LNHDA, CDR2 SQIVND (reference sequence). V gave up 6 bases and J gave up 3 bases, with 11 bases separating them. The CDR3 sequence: CASRGRDYTGELFF. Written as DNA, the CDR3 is TGTGCCAGTAGGGGCCGGGACTACACCGGGGAGCTGTTTTTT.

CDR3 loop: CASSLARAYEQYF. CDR3 bases: TGTGCCAGCAGTTTAGCCAGGGCCTACGAGCAGTACTTC. The chain combines TRBV27 with TRBJ2-7; TRBD1 is a possible D gene (5 bases). Germline V lookup: CDR1 MNHEY, CDR2 SMNVEV (reference sequence). The CDR3 spans 13 residues. V was shortened by 2 bases and J by 2 bases, with 7 bases between the two germline ends.

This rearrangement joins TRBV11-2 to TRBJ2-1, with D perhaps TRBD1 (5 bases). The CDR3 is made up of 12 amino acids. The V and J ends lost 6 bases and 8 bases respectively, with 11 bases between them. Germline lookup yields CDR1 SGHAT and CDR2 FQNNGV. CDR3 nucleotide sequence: TGTGCCAGCAGGCGTGACAGCGATGAGCAGTTCTTC. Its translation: CASRRDSDEQFF.